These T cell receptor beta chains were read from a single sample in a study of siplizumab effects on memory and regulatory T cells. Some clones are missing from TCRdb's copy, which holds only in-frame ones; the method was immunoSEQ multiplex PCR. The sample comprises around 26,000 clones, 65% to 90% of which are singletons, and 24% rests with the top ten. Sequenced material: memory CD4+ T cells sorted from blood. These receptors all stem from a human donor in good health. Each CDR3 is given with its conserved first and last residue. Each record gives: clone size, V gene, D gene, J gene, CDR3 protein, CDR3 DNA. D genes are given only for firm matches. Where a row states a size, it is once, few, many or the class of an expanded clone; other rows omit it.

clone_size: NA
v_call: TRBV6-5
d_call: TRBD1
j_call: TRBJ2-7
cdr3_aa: CASSRGQGADEQYF
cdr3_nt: TGTGCCAGCAGCCGGGGACAGGGGGCAGACGAGCAGTACTTC

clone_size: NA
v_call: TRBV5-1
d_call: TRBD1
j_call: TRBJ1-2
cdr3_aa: CASSLDRGYGYTF
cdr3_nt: TGCGCCAGCAGCTTGGACAGGGGATATGGCTACACCTTC

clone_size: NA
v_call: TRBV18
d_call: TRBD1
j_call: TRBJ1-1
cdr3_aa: CASSLQGGFTEAFF
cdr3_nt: TGTGCCAGCTCATTACAGGGGGGATTCACTGAAGCTTTCTTT

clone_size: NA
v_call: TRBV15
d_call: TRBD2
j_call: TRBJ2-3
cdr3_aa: CATSTSGKGTDTQYF
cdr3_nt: TGTGCCACCAGCACCAGCGGGAAGGGCACAGATACGCAGTATTTT

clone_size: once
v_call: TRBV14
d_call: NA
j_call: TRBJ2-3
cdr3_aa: CASSQDLGGADTQYF
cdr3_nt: TGTGCCAGCAGCCAAGATCTTGGTGGGGCAGATACGCAGTATTTT

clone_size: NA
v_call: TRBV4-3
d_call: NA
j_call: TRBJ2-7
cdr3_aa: CASSQEKWQGRQYF
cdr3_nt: TGCGCCAGCAGCCAAGAAAAGTGGCAGGGAAGGCAGTACTTC

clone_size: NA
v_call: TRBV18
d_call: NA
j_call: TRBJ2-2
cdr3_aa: CASSKQPNTGELFF
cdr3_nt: TGTGCCAGCTCGAAACAACCTAACACCGGGGAGCTGTTTTTT

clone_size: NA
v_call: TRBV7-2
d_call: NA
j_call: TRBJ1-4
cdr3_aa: CASSLAGFGEKLFF
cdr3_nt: TGTGCCAGCAGCTTAGCAGGCTTCGGAGAAAAACTGTTTTTT

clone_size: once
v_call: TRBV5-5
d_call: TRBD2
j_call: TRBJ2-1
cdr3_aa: CASSLPSGNLNEQFF
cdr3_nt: TGTGCCAGCAGCTTGCCTAGCGGGAATCTCAATGAGCAGTTCTTC

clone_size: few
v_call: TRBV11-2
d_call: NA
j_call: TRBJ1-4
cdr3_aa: CASSSIRAREKLFF
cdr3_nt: TGTGCCAGCAGCTCGATCCGGGCACGAGAAAAACTGTTTTTT

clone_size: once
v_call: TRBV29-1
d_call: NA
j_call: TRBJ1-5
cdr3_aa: CSVGPGPNSNQPQHF
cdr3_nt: TGCAGCGTGGGACCGGGACCCAATAGCAATCAGCCCCAGCATTTT

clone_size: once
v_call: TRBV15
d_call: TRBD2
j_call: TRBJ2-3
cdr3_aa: CATSARLAGVPDTQYF
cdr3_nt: TGTGCCACCAGCGCCAGACTAGCGGGAGTCCCAGATACGCAGTATTTT

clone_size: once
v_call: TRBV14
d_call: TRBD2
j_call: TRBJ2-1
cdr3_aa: CASSRRLAGSLNRYNEQFF
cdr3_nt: TGTGCCAGCAGCCGTCGACTAGCGGGTTCCCTAAATCGATACAATGAGCAGTTCTTC

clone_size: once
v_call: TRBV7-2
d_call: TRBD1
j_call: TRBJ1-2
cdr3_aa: CASSLETGHGYTF
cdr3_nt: TGTGCCAGCAGCTTAGAGACAGGGCATGGCTACACCTTC

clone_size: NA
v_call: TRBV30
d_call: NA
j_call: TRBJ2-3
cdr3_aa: CAWSVLFAGSTDTQYF
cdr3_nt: TGTGCCTGGAGTGTACTCTTTGCGGGAAGCACAGATACGCAGTATTTT

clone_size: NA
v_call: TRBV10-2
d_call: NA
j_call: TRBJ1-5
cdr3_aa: CASTPSLGGNQPQHF
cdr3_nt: TGCGCCAGCACACCCTCCTTAGGGGGCAATCAGCCCCAGCATTTT

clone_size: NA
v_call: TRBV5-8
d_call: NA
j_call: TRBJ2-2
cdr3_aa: CASSFRGALGTGELFF
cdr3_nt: TGTGCCAGCAGCTTCAGGGGCGCCTTAGGGACCGGGGAGCTGTTTTTT

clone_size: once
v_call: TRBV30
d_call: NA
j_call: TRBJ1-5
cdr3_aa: CAWSRLDGNQPQHF
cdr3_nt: TGTGCCTGGAGTAGATTGGACGGAAATCAGCCCCAGCATTTT

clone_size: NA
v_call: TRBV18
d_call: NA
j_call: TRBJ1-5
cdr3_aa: CASSTLSNQPQHF
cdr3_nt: TGTGCCAGCTCGACCCTAAGCAATCAGCCCCAGCATTTT

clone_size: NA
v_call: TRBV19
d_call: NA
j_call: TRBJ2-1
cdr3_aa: CASSTLNEQFF
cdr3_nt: TGTGCCAGTAGTACCTTAAATGAGCAGTTCTTC

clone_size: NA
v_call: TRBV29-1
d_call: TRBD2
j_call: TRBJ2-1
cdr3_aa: CSVRTSGHYNEQFF
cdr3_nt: TGCAGCGTGCGGACTAGCGGTCATTACAATGAGCAGTTCTTC

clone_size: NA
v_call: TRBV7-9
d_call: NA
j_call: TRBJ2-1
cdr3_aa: CASSSRGENEQFF
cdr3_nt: TGTGCCAGCAGCTCTAGAGGGGAAAATGAGCAGTTCTTC

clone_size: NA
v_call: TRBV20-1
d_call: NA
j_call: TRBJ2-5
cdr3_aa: CSASSTETQYF
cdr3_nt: TGCAGTGCTAGTTCCACGGAGACCCAGTACTTC

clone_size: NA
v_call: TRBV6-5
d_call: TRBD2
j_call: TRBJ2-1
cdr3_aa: CASSYSSGRGEQFF
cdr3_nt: TGTGCCAGCAGTTACTCTAGCGGGAGAGGTGAGCAGTTCTTC

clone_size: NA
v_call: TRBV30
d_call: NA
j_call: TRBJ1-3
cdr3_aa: CAWSVGSLGNTIYF
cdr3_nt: TGTGCCTGGAGTGTGGGGAGCCTTGGAAACACCATATATTTT

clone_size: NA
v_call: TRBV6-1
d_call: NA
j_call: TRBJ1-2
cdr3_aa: CASSESSGAIGGYTF
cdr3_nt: TGTGCCAGCAGTGAAAGTTCGGGGGCAATAGGCGGCTACACCTTC

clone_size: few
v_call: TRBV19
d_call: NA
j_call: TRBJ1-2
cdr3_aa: CATRVKNYGYTF
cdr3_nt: TGTGCCACCAGAGTTAAGAACTATGGCTACACCTTC

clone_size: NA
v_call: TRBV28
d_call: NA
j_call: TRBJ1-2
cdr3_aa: CASSPGGYGYTF
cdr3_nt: TGTGCCAGCAGTCCCGGGGGGTATGGCTACACCTTC

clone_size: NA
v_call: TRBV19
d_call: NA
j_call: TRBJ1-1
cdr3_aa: CASRQGSAEAFF
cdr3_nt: TGTGCCAGTAGACAGGGCTCGGCTGAAGCTTTCTTT

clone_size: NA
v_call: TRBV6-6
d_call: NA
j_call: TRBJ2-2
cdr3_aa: CASSYSGTGELFF
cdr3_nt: TGTGCCAGCAGTTACTCGGGGACCGGGGAGCTGTTTTTT

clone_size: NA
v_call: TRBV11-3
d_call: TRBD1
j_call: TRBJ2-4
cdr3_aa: CASSPGQGRAKNIQYF
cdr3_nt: TGTGCCAGCAGCCCGGGACAGGGTAGGGCCAAAAACATTCAGTACTTC

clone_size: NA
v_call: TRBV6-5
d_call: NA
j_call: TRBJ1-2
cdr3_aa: CASRRDANYGYTF
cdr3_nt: TGTGCCAGCCGAAGGGACGCTAACTATGGCTACACCTTC

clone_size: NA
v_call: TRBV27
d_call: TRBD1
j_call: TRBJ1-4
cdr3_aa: CASSLGTGGKNEKLFF
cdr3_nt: TGTGCCAGCAGTTTAGGGACAGGGGGAAAGAATGAAAAACTGTTTTTT

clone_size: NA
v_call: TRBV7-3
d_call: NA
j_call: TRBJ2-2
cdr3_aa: CASSLASGEGTGELFF
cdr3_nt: TGTGCCAGCAGCTTAGCCTCGGGAGAGGGCACCGGGGAGCTGTTTTTT

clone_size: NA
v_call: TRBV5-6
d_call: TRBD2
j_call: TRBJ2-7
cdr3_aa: CASSSTSGHEQYF
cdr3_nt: TGTGCCAGCAGCTCGACTAGCGGTCACGAGCAGTACTTC

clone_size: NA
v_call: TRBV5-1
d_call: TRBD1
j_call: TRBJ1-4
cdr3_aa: CASSLNFRFGQGSSTNEKLFF
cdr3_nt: TGCGCCAGCAGCTTGAATTTCCGGTTCGGACAGGGCTCCTCAACTAATGAAAAACTGTTTTTT

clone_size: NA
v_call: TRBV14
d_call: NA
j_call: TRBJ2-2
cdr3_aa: CASSLGRYTGELFF
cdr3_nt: TGTGCCAGCAGCCTTGGCCGGTACACCGGGGAGCTGTTTTTT

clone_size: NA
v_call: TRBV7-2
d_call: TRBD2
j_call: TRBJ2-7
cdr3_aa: CASSTTSGRGEQYF
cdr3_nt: TGTGCCAGCAGCACGACTAGCGGGAGGGGCGAGCAGTACTTC